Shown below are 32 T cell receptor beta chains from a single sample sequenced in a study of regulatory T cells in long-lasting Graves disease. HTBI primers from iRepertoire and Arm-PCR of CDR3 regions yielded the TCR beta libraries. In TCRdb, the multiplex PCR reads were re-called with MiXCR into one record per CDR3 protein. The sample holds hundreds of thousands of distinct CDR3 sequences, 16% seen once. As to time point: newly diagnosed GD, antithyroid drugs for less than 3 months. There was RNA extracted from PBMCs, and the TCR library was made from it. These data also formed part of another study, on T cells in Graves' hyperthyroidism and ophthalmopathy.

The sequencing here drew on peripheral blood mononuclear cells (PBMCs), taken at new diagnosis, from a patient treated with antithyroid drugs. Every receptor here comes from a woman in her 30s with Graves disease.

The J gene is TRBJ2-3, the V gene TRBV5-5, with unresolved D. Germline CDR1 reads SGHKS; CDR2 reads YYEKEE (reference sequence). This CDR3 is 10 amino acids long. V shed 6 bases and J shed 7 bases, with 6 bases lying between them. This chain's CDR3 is CASMGNTQYF. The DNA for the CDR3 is TGTGCCAGCATGGGGAATACGCAGTATTTT. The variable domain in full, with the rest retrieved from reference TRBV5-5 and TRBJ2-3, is DAGVTQSPTHLIKTRGQQVTLRCSPISGHKSVSWYQQVLGQGPQFIFQYYEKEERGRGNFPDRFSARQFPNYSSELNVNALLLGDSALYLCASMGNTQYFGPGTRLTVL.

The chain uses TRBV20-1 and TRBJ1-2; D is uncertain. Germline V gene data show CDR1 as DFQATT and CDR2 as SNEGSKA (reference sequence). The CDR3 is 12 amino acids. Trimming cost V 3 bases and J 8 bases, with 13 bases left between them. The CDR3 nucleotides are TGCAGTGCTAGTAGGCCACAACAGGGCTACACCTTC. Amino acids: CSASRPQQGYTF.

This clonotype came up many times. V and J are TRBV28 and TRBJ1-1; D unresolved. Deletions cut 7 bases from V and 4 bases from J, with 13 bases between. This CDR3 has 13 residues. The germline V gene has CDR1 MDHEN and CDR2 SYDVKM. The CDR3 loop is CASTTLWTTEAFF. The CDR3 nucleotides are TGTGCCAGCACCACACTATGGACCACTGAAGCTTTCTTT.

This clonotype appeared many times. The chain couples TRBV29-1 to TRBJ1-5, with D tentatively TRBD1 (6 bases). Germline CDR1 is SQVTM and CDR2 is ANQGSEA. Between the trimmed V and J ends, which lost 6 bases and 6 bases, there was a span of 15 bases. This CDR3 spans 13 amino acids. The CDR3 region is CSVSQGGGQPQHF. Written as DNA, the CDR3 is TGCAGCGTAAGTCAAGGAGGGGGTCAGCCCCAGCATTTT.

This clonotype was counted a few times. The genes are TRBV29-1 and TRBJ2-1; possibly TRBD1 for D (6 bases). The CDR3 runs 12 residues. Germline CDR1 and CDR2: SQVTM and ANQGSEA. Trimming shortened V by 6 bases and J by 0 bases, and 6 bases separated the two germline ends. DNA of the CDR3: TGCAGCGTGGGGGCCTCCTACAATGAGCAGTTCTTC. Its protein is CSVGASYNEQFF.

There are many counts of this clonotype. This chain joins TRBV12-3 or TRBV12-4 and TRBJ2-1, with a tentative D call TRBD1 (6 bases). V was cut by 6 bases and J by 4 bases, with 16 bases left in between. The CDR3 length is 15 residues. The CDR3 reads CASRARRDTYNEQFF. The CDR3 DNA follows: TGTGCCAGCAGAGCCCGCCGGGACACGTACAATGAGCAGTTCTTC.

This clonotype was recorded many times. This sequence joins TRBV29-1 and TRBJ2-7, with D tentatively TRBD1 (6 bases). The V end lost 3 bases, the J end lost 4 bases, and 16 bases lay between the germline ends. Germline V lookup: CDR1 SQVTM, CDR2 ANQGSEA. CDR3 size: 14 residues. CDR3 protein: CSVEVRQGKYEQYF. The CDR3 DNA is TGCAGCGTTGAGGTCCGGCAGGGGAAATACGAGCAGTACTTC.

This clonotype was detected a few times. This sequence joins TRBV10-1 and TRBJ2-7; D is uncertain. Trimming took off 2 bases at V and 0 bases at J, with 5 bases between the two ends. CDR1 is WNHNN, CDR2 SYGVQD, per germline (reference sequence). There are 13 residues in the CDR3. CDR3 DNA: TGCGCCAGCAGTGAGCAGAGCTCCTACGAGCAGTACTTC. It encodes CASSEQSSYEQYF.

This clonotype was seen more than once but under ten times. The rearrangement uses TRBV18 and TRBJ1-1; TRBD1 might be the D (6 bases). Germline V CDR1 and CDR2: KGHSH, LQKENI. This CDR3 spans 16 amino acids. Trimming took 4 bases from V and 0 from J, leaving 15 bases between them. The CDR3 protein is CASSRTVSVMNTEAFF. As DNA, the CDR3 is TGTGCCAGCTCACGGACAGTATCGGTCATGAACACTGAAGCTTTCTTT.

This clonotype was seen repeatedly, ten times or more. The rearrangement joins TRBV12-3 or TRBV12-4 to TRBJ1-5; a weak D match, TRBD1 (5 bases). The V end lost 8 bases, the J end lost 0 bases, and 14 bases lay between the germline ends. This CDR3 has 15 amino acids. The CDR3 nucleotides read TGTGCCAGCGCCGATGGGGGGTCTAGCAATCAGCCCCAGCATTTT. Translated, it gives CASADGGSSNQPQHF.

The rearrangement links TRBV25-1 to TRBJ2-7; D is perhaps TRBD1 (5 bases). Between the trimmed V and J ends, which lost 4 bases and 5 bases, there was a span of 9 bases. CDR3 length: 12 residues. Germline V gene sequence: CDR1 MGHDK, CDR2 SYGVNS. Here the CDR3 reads CASSVIGDEQYF. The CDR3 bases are TGTGCCAGCAGTGTAATAGGGGACGAGCAGTACTTC.

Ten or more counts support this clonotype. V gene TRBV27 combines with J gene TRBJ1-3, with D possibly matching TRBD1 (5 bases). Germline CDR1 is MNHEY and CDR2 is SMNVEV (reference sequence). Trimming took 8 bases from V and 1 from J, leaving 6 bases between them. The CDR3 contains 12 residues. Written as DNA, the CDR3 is TGTGCCAGCGGGGGATCTGGAAACACCATATATTTT. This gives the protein CASGGSGNTIYF.

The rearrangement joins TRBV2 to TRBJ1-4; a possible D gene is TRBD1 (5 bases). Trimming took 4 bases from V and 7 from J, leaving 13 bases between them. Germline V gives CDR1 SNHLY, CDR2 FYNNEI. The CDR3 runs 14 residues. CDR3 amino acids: CASSGGRKSEKLFF. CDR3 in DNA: TGTGCCAGCAGTGGGGGCAGAAAGAGTGAAAAACTGTTTTTT. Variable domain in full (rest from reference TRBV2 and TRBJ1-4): EPEVTQTPSHQVTQMGQEVILRCVPISNHLYFYWYRQILGQKVEFLVSFYNNEISEKSEIFDDQFSVERPDGSNFTLKIRSTKLEDSAMYFCASSGGRKSEKLFFGSGTQLSVL.

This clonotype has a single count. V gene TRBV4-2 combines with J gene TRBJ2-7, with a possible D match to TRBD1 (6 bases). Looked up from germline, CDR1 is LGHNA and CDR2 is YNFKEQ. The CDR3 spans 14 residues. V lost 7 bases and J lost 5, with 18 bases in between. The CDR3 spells CASTPQGRDNEQYF. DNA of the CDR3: TGTGCCAGCACCCCTCAAGGCAGGGACAACGAGCAGTACTTC.

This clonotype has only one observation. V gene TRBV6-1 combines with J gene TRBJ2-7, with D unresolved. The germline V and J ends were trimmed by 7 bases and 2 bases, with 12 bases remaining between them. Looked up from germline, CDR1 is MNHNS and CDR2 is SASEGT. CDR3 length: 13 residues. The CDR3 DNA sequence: TGTGCCAGCAACTCGGCAAGTACCTACGAGCAGTACTTC. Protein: CASNSASTYEQYF.

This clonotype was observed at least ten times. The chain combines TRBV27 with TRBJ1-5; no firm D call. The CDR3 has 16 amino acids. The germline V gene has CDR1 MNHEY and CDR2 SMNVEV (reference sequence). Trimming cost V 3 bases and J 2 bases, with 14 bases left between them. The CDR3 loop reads CASSFVRGIGNQPQHF. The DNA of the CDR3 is TGTGCCAGCAGTTTCGTTCGGGGAATCGGCAATCAGCCCCAGCATTTT.

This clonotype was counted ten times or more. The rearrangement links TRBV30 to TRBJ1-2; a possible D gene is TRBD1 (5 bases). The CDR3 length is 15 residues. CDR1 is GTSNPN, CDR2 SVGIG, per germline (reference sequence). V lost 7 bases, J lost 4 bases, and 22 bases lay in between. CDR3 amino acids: CASLGAGLLLYGYTF. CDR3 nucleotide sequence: TGTGCCTCGCTCGGGGCAGGGCTTTTACTCTATGGCTACACCTTC.

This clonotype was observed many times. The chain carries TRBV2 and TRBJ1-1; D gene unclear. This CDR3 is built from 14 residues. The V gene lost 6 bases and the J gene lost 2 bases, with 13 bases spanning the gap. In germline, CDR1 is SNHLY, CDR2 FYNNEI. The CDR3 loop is CASSQMTTNTEAFF. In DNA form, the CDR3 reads TGTGCCAGCAGCCAAATGACGACAAACACTGAAGCTTTCTTT.

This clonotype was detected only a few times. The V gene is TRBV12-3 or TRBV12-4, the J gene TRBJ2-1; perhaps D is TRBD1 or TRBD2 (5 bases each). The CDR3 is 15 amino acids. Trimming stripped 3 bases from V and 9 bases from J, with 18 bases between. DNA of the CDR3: TGTGCCAGCAGTTTCGGGCAGGGTAAAGGGAGTGAGCAGTTCTTC. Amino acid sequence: CASSFGQGKGSEQFF.

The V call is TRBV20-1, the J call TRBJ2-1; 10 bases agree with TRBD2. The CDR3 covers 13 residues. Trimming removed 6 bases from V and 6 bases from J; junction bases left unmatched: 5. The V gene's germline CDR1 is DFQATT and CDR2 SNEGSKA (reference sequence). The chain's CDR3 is CSALGLAANEQFF. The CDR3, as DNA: TGCAGTGCCCTCGGACTAGCGGCCAATGAGCAGTTCTTC.

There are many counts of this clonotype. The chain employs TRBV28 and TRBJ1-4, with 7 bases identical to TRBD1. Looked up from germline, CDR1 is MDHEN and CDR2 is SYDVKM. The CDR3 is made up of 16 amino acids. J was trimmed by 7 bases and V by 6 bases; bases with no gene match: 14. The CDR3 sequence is CASSPQTYRQGEKLFF. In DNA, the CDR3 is TGTGCCAGCAGCCCTCAGACATACCGACAGGGTGAAAAACTGTTTTTT.

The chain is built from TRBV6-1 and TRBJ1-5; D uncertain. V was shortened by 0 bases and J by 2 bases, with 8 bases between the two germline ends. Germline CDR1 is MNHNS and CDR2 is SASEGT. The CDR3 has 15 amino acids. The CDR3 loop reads CASSEALPGNQPQHF. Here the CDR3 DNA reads TGTGCCAGCAGTGAAGCGCTTCCGGGCAATCAGCCCCAGCATTTT.

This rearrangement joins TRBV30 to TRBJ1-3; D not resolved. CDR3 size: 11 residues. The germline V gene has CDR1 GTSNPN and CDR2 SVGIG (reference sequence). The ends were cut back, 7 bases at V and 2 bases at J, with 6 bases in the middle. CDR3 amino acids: CALRTGNTIYF. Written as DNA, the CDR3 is TGTGCCTTAAGAACTGGAAACACCATATATTTT.

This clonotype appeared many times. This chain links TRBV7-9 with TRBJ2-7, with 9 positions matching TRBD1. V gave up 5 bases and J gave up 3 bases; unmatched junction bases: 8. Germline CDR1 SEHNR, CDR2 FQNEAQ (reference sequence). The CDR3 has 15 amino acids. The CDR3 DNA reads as TGTGCCAGCAGCCCCTTCGGACAGGGGTACTACGAGCAGTACTTC. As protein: CASSPFGQGYYEQYF.

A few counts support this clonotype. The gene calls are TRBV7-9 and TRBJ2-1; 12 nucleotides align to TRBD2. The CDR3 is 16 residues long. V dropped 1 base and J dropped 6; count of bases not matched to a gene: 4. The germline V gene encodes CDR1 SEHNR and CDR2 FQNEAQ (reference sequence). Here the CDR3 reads CASSLVSGLAGNEQFF. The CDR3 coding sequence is TGTGCCAGCAGCTTAGTATCGGGACTAGCGGGCAATGAGCAGTTCTTC.

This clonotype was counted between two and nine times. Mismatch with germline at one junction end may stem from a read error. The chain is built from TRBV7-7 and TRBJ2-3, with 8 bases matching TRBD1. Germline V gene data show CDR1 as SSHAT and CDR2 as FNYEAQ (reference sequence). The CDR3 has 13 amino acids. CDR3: CASSSQGADTQYF. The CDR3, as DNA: TGTGCTAGCAGCTCACAGGGGGCAGATACGCAGTATTTT.

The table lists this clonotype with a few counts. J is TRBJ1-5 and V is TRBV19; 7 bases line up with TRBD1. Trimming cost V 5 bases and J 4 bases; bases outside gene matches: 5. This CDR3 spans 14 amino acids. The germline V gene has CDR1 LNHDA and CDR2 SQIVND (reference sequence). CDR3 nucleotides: TGTGCCAGTAGTGTGGACAGGTGGAATCAGCCCCAGCATTTT. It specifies CASSVDRWNQPQHF.

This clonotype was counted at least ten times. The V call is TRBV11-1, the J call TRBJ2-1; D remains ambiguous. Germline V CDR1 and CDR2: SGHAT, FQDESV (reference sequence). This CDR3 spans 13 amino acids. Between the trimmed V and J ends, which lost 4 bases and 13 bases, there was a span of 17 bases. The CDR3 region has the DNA TGTGCCAGCAGCTCCGTACGGTCCGCCGGACAGTTCTTC. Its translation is CASSSVRSAGQFF.

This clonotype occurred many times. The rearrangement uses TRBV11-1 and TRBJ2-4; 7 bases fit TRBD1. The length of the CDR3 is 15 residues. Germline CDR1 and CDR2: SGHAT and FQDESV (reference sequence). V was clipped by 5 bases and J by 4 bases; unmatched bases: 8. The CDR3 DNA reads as TGTGCCAGCAGCCCATGGGGACAGACTAAAAACATTCAGTACTTC. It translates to CASSPWGQTKNIQYF.

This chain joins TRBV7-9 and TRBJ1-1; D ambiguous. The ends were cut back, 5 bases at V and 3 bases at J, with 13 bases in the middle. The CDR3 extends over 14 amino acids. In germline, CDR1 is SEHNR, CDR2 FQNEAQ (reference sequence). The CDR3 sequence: CASSPRARDTEAFF. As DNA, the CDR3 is TGTGCCAGCAGCCCAAGGGCCCGGGACACTGAAGCTTTCTTT.

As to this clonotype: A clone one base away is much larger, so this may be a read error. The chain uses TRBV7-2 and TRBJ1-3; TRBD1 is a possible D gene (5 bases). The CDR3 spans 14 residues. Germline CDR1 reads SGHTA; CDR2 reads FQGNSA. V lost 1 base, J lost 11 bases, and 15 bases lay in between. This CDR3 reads CASSLDRLGDAIYF. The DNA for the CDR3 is TGTGCCAGCAGCTTAGATCGGTTGGGGGACGCCATATATTTT.

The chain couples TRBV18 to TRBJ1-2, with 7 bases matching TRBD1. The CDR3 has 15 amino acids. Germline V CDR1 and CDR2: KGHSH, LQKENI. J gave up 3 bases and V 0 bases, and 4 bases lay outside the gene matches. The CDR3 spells CASSPPGRGYYGYTF. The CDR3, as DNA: TGTGCCAGCTCACCACCGGGCAGGGGGTACTATGGCTACACCTTC.